This is a list of T cell receptor beta chains from one sample in a study of shared clonotypes between healthy human individuals. Here immunoSEQ multiplex PCR was the method, and the copy in TCRdb shows in-frame clones only, minus some. The sample records about 1.5 million clones, around 97% being singletons. Sequenced: naive CD4+ T cells sorted from blood. Receptor source: a man aged 25-45 years in good health. CDR3s leave out the opening cysteine and the closing phenylalanine or tryptophan. D genes are given only for firm matches.

J gene | D gene | V gene | CDR3 protein
TRBJ2-7 | TRBD2 | TRBV9 | ASSVGTSGRYEQY
TRBJ2-7 | TRBD2 | TRBV30 | AWSVVAGSNEQY
TRBJ1-3 | NA | TRBV9 | ASSPLLSAGAGNTIY
TRBJ2-7 | TRBD2 | TRBV5-8 | ASSLGLAGALGYEQY
TRBJ2-2 | NA | TRBV6-4 | ASSDGEGVTGELF
TRBJ2-6 | NA | TRBV11-2 | ASSLEGTGANVLT
TRBJ2-5 | TRBD1 | TRBV30 | AWGDRAETQY
TRBJ2-7 | NA | TRBV9 | ASSAGLRIYEQY
TRBJ2-5 | NA | TRBV2 | ASSALTGYVQETQY
TRBJ1-3 | NA | TRBV10-1 | ASSVSSSGNTIY
TRBJ2-5 | TRBD1 | TRBV18 | ASSSGTGWETQY
TRBJ2-7 | TRBD1 | TRBV10-3 | AISEQGDEQY
TRBJ1-1 | TRBD1 | TRBV5-5 | ASSRQPGTEAEAF
TRBJ2-7 | NA | TRBV9 | ASSVDGGGGLQY
TRBJ2-1 | TRBD2 | TRBV13 | ASSFRLAGGSSYNEQF
TRBJ2-7 | TRBD2 | TRBV5-4 | ASSLAPAGGPHEQY
TRBJ2-1 | TRBD2 | TRBV10-3 | AIGLAGGHEQF
TRBJ2-7 | TRBD2 | TRBV7-3 | ASSLEASGRGLFYEQY
TRBJ2-3 | TRBD1 | TRBV29-1 | RGDRQPYTDTQY
TRBJ2-7 | NA | TRBV7-9 | ASRGSGTPYEQY
TRBJ2-6 | NA | TRBV2 | ASSEGDSGANVLT
TRBJ2-1 | NA | TRBV7-2 | ASSPPVNEQF
TRBJ2-3 | NA | TRBV7-3 | ASSLRGPSDTQY
TRBJ1-4 | NA | TRBV25-1 | ASRGRVNEKLF
TRBJ2-1 | TRBD1 | TRBV19 | ASSIGQGAWSSLGNEQF
TRBJ2-5 | NA | TRBV19 | ASSIKGRETQY
TRBJ2-1 | TRBD2 | TRBV15 | ATQGEGAYNEQF
TRBJ2-3 | NA | TRBV7-9 | ASSLEYRAKQY
TRBJ2-2 | NA | TRBV9 | ASSEASKVTGELF
TRBJ2-7 | NA | TRBV13 | ASREGSSYEQY
TRBJ1-2 | TRBD1 | TRBV5-1 | ASSLVGQGNGGYT